A selection of T cell receptor beta chains follows, all from one sample in a study of T cells in Graves' hyperthyroidism and ophthalmopathy. Each CDR3 protein is one row after TCRdb ran MiXCR on the multiplex PCR reads. There are about 480,000 distinct CDR3 sequences in the sample; 14% occur only once, and under 20% lies in the top ten. Source material: blood. These receptors originate from a woman aged 18-35 years with Graves' hyperthyroidism. CDR3s include the opening cysteine and the closing phenylalanine or tryptophan. D genes are given only for firm matches. Where a row states a size, it is once, few, many or the class of an expanded clone; other rows omit it.

clone_size j_call v_call d_call cdr3_length cdr3_aa cdr3_nt
- TRBJ1-5 TRBV6-1 TRBD1 17 CASSQRKDRGTIQPQHF TGTGCCAGCAGTCAGAGGAAAGACAGGGGCACAATTCAGCCCCAGCATTTT
many TRBJ2-2 TRBV6-6 - 17 CASSYDADQLDTGELFF TGTGCCAGCAGTTACGACGCGGACCAACTCGACACCGGGGAGCTGTTTTTT
many TRBJ2-7 TRBV6-1 - 14 CACTRARGPYEQYF TGTGCCTGCACTCGGGCGCGGGGGCCCTACGAGCAGTACTTC
few TRBJ1-1 TRBV5-1 - 15 CASSPTVSGETEAFF TGCGCCAGCAGCCCTACAGTTTCGGGGGAGACTGAAGCTTTCTTT
many TRBJ1-1 TRBV29-1 TRBD1 12 CSVETGSTEAFF TGCAGCGTCGAGACAGGGAGCACTGAAGCTTTCTTT
many TRBJ2-1 TRBV10-3 TRBD2 16 CAISEPAGGPYNEQFF TGTGCCATCAGTGAACCAGCGGGAGGGCCCTACAATGAGCAGTTCTTC
many TRBJ1-5 TRBV6-1 TRBD1 15 CASSEDGTEDQPQHF TGTGCCAGCAGTGAAGACGGGACAGAAGATCAGCCCCAGCATTTT
many TRBJ2-2 TRBV30 TRBD2 14 CAWSGAGAAGELFF TGTGCCTGGAGTGGCGCGGGAGCAGCCGGGGAGCTGTTTTTT
- TRBJ1-1 TRBV30 - 11 CAWQGFYEAFF TGTGCCTGGCAAGGATTCTACGAAGCTTTCTTT
- TRBJ1-2 TRBV3-1 TRBD1 13 CASSNRGAYGYTF TGTGCCAGCAGCAACAGGGGGGCCTATGGCTACACCTTC
many TRBJ2-3 TRBV6-1 - 15 CASSEAAFYTDTQYF TGTGCCAGCAGTGAAGCGGCCTTCTACACAGATACGCAGTATTTT
- TRBJ2-2 TRBV7-9 - 16 CASSLVGGASTGELFF TGTGCCAGCAGCTTAGTGGGGGGCGCATCCACCGGGGAGCTGTTTTTT
- TRBJ1-5 TRBV15 TRBD1 13 CATSGDSGQPQHF TGTGCCACCAGTGGGGACAGCGGACAGCCCCAGCATTTT
many TRBJ1-4 TRBV27 TRBD1 15 CASAYRQGRDEKLFF TGTGCCAGCGCCTATAGACAGGGGAGAGATGAAAAACTGTTTTTT
many TRBJ1-2 TRBV10-3 - 13 CAISDGGNYGYTF TGTGCCATCAGTGATGGGGGTAACTATGGCTACACCTTC
- TRBJ2-1 TRBV30 - 15 CAWSEGPATYNEQFF TGTGCCTGGAGTGAGGGGCCAGCCACCTACAATGAGCAGTTCTTC
- TRBJ1-6 TRBV2 TRBD1 15 CASSQKRQGWTPLHF TGTGCCAGCAGCCAAAAAAGACAGGGGTGGACACCCCTCCACTTT
many TRBJ1-2 TRBV5-1 - 12 CASSGQGNGYTF TGCGCCAGCAGCGGTCAGGGGAATGGCTACACCTTC
many TRBJ2-6 TRBV7-6 - 18 CASSLVQGGGSGANVLTF TGTGCCAGCAGCTTAGTCCAGGGAGGGGGCTCTGGGGCCAACGTCCTGACTTTC
many TRBJ1-4 TRBV11-2 TRBD1 15 CASSLETGANEKLFF TGTGCCAGCAGCTTAGAGACAGGGGCGAATGAAAAACTGTTTTTT
many TRBJ2-2 TRBV12-3/TRBV12-4 TRBD2 14 CASTAAGGDGELFF TGTGCCAGCACGGCGGCGGGAGGAGACGGGGAGCTGTTTTTT
- TRBJ2-1 TRBV29-1 - 14 CSVEDSGLPTEQFF TGCAGCGTTGAAGATTCGGGACTCCCTACTGAGCAGTTCTTC
many TRBJ1-1 TRBV5-1 TRBD1 16 CASSPGTGGMNTEAFF TGCGCCAGCAGCCCCGGGACAGGGGGTATGAACACTGAAGCTTTCTTT
- TRBJ1-4 TRBV6-1 - 13 CASSGDGGEKLFF TGTGCCAGCAGTGGGGACGGGGGGGAAAAACTGTTTTTT
many TRBJ2-1 TRBV2 - 12 CASREGTFEQFF TGTGCCAGCAGAGAGGGGACTTTTGAGCAGTTCTTC
many TRBJ1-1 TRBV3-1 - 15 CASSQGWGPNTEAFF TGTGCCAGCAGCCAAGGTTGGGGCCCGAACACTGAAGCTTTCTTT
many TRBJ1-1 TRBV20-1 TRBD1 13 CSARQGAETEAFF TGCAGTGCTCGACAGGGGGCTGAAACTGAAGCTTTCTTT
many TRBJ1-2 TRBV12-3/TRBV12-4 - 16 CASSFSGAFPPHGYTF TGTGCCAGCAGTTTCTCGGGGGCTTTTCCTCCCCATGGCTACACCTTC
many TRBJ1-6 TRBV20-1 - 17 CSAPERAIRRRDSPLHF TGCAGTGCTCCAGAACGTGCGATCCGCCGGAGGGATTCACCCCTCCACTTT
- TRBJ1-2 TRBV7-2 TRBD1 14 CASSDGAGGAGYTF TGTGCCAGCAGCGACGGCGCAGGGGGCGCCGGCTACACCTTC
many TRBJ1-3 TRBV12-3/TRBV12-4 - 17 CASSLAGRSSSGNTIYF TGTGCCAGCAGTTTGGCAGGGCGTTCTTCCTCTGGAAACACCATATATTTT
many TRBJ1-1 TRBV3-1 - 16 CASSQTPGPGGSEAFF TGTGCCAGCAGCCAAACTCCGGGGCCGGGGGGATCTGAAGCTTTCTTT
few TRBJ1-4 TRBV7-9 TRBD1 15 CASSLATGGNEKLFF TGTGCCAGCAGCTTAGCTACAGGGGGTAATGAAAAACTGTTTTTT
many TRBJ1-4 TRBV2 - 18 CASSDRYTVRTADEKLFF TGTGCCAGCAGTGACCGGTACACCGTTAGGACGGCCGATGAAAAACTGTTTTTT
many TRBJ2-1 TRBV27 TRBD1 15 CASSRTGGPYNEQFF TGTGCCAGCAGTCGGACAGGGGGCCCCTACAATGAGCAGTTCTTC
few TRBJ2-1 TRBV7-9 - 13 CASSLGSRGEQFF TGTGCCAGCAGCTTGGGGTCCAGGGGTGAGCAGTTCTTC
many TRBJ1-2 TRBV7-9 - 14 CASSFHRENYGYTF TGTGCCAGCAGCTTCCACAGGGAAAACTATGGCTACACCTTC
- TRBJ1-5 TRBV7-8 - 19 CASSSHPTRQVHSNQPQHF TGTGCCAGCAGCTCCCACCCCACCCGACAGGTACATAGCAATCAGCCCCAGCATTTT
few TRBJ2-7 TRBV27 TRBD2 17 CASSLLRSVGGPFEQYF TGTGCCAGCAGTTTACTCCGGAGCGTGGGAGGGCCGTTCGAGCAGTACTTC
- TRBJ2-5 TRBV6-1 TRBD1 14 CASSDRTGFETQYF TGTGCCAGCAGTGATCGGACAGGGTTCGAGACCCAGTACTTC
- TRBJ1-2 TRBV28 TRBD1 16 CASSLASGGRSYGYTF TGTGCCAGCAGTTTAGCATCAGGGGGCAGGAGTTATGGCTACACCTTC
few TRBJ2-4 TRBV5-1 TRBD1 13 CASQGAAKNIQYF TGCGCCAGCCAGGGGGCAGCCAAAAACATTCAGTACTTC
many TRBJ1-5 TRBV19 - 13 CASSIGPGQPQHF TGTGCCAGTAGTATAGGACCGGGTCAGCCCCAGCATTTT
many TRBJ2-7 TRBV6-1 TRBD1 14 CASAFRDRAYEQYF TGTGCCAGCGCCTTCCGGGACAGGGCCTACGAGCAGTACTTC
many TRBJ1-4 TRBV28 - 14 CASSLIATNEKLFF TGTGCCAGCAGTTTAATAGCAACTAATGAAAAACTGTTTTTT
few TRBJ1-2 TRBV7-9 TRBD1 12 CASSRTGFGYTF TGTGCCAGCAGCCGGACAGGATTTGGCTACACCTTC
- TRBJ2-7 TRBV6-1 TRBD1 15 CASTKGTGYIHEQYF TGTGCCAGCACCAAAGGGACAGGGTACATCCACGAGCAGTACTTC
few TRBJ1-2 TRBV6-2/TRBV6-3 - 15 CASSYSTAGGYGYTF TGTGCCAGCAGTTACTCGACCGCGGGTGGCTATGGCTACACCTTC
many TRBJ2-1 TRBV3-1 - 15 CASSSPTGPYNEQFF TGTGCCAGCAGCTCACCCACGGGGCCCTACAATGAGCAGTTCTTC
many TRBJ2-5 TRBV3-1 - 13 CASSLTGGETQYF TGTGCCAGCAGCCTGACCGGGGGAGAGACCCAGTACTTC
many TRBJ2-3 TRBV18 TRBD2 15 CASSPSGTRSDTQYF TGTGCCAGCTCACCTTCCGGGACTAGAAGCGATACGCAGTATTTT
- TRBJ1-1 TRBV2 - 15 CASRSGRGSDTEAFF TGTGCCAGCAGATCGGGTCGGGGTTCGGACACTGAAGCTTTCTTT
many TRBJ2-1 TRBV10-1 - 14 CASSGTASYNEQFF TGCGCCAGCTCCGGGACCGCGTCCTACAATGAGCAGTTCTTC
many TRBJ1-3 TRBV12-3/TRBV12-4 - 14 CASSLGAGANTIYF TGTGCCAGCAGTTTGGGGGCAGGCGCAAACACCATATATTTT
- TRBJ1-1 TRBV5-8 - 14 CASRPTGIDTEAFF TGTGCCAGCAGACCTACAGGTATTGACACTGAAGCTTTCTTT
few TRBJ2-1 TRBV9 TRBD2 20 CASSPGHGGTSGGSYNEQFF TGTGCCAGCAGCCCCGGTCACGGCGGGACTAGCGGGGGATCCTACAATGAGCAGTTCTTC